This paragraph covers one T cell receptor beta chain sequence. The data derive from a study of blood T cell repertoires in COVID-19. Study background: Some COVID-19 samples were acute and others convalescent; all came from the United States, Italy and Spain. Sample material is recorded as cDNA or gDNA derived from T cells, B-cell-depleted T cells, or PBMCs.

CDR3 size: 16 residues. The V gene's germline CDR1 is GTSNPN and CDR2 SVGIG (reference sequence). V was pared by 0 bases and J by 2 bases, with 6 bases of the junction left unmatched. During active infection, Seattle patients enrolled and were then monitored through disease. Authors' data handling: Amplification of reference gene primers provided the estimated nucleated cell counts. Assay used: immunoSEQ multiplex PCR; TCRdb lists only in-frame clones, some missing. V and J calls and clone size are as listed in that table; D and trimming were resolved from the DNA. The data contain under 90,000 clones, 91% of them singletons.

The chain joins TRBV30 to TRBJ2-5, with 10 bases identical to TRBD2. The sample was peripheral blood. The origin of this receptor is a man aged 40-49 years with COVID-19, enrolled during active disease. CDR3 residues: CAWSVGLAGVQETQYF. The CDR3, as DNA: TGTGCCTGGAGTGTAGGCCTAGCGGGGGTTCAAGAGACCCAGTACTTC.